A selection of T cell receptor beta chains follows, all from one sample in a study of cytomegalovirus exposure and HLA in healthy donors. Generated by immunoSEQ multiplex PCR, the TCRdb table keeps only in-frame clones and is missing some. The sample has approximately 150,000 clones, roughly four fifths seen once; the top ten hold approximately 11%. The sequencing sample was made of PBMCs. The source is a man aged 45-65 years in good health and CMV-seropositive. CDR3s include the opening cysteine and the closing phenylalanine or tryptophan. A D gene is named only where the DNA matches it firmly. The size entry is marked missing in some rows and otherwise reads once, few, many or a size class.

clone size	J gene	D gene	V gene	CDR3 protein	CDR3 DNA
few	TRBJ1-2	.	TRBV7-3	CASSSTGRYGYTF	TGTGCCAGCAGCTCAACAGGGAGATATGGCTACACCTTC
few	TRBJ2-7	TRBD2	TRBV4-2	CASSREAGGPNEQYF	TGTGCCAGCAGCCGGGAAGCGGGAGGCCCCAACGAGCAGTACTTC
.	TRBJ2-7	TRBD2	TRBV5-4	CASSGSGGTFYEQYF	TGTGCCAGCAGCGGCAGCGGGGGGACGTTCTACGAGCAGTACTTC
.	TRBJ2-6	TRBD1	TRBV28	CASCQGAAGANVLTF	TGTGCCAGCTGTCAGGGGGCGGCCGGGGCCAACGTCCTGACTTTC
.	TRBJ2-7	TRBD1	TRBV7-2	CASSPGTGVYEQYF	TGTGCCAGCAGCCCCGGGACAGGGGTCTACGAGCAGTACTTC
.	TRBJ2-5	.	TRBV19	CASSTQVDSETQYF	TGTGCCAGTAGCACCCAGGTCGATTCGGAGACCCAGTACTTC
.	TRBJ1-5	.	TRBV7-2	CASSPRGGNQPQHF	TGTGCCAGCAGCCCGAGAGGAGGTAATCAGCCCCAGCATTTT
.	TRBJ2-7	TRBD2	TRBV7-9	CASSTTTSGGAEQYF	TGTGCCAGCAGCACCACGACTAGCGGGGGGGCCGAGCAGTACTTC
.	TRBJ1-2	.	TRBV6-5	CASSYSMTGSNYGYTF	TGTGCCAGCAGTTACTCGATGACAGGATCTAACTATGGCTACACCTTC
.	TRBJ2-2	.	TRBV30	CARVQPRGRIGTGELFF	TGTGCCCGGGTTCAACCGCGGGGGCGCATCGGCACCGGGGAGCTGTTTTTT
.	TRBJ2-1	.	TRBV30	CAWSLSTSNEQFF	TGTGCCTGGAGTCTCTCGACTAGCAATGAGCAGTTCTTC
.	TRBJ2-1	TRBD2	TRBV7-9	CSSSRPGTSGANEQFF	TGTTCCAGCAGCCGACCCGGGACTAGCGGGGCCAATGAGCAGTTCTTC
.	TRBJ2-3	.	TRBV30	CAWNRDGTDTQYF	TGTGCCTGGAACAGGGACGGCACAGATACGCAGTATTTT
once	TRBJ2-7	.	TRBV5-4	CASSPGTGAYEQYF	TGTGCCAGCAGCCCCGGGACGGGAGCCTACGAGCAGTACTTC